A single sample is the source of the 19 T cell receptor beta chains below, sequenced in a study. TCRdb analysed the 5' RACE reads with MiXCR anew, one entry per CDR3 protein. The sample shows tens of thousands of distinct CDR3 sequences, approximately 24% of them seen only once. The sequenced material came from tumor-infiltrating naive CD4+ T cells sorted from the breast tumor. Indicated subset: naive CD4+ T cells, CD4+CD45RA+CD25-. These receptors were collected from a female donor with breast cancer.

The V and J genes are TRBV5-1 and TRBJ1-3; the match to TRBD1 covers 7 bases. Germline V gives CDR1 SGHRS, CDR2 YFSETQ. V lost 4 bases to trimming and J lost 1 base; unmatched junction nucleotides: 8. The CDR3 is 16 amino acids. The CDR3 DNA reads TGCGCCAGCAGCAGAGAGGGACAGATGTCTGGAAACACCATATATTTT. This gives the protein CASSREGQMSGNTIYF.

This clonotype was seen only once. The junction departs from the called germline gene at one end, perhaps through a read error. The chain joins TRBV2 to TRBJ2-1, with D unresolved. CDR1 is SNHLY and CDR2 is FYNNEI in the germline V gene. The CDR3 is made up of 15 amino acids. CDR3 protein: CASRELESSYNKQFF. CDR3 in DNA: TGTGCCAGCAGGGAGCTGGAGAGCTCCTACAATAAGCAGTTCTTC.

The chain links TRBV6-2 or TRBV6-3 to TRBJ1-2, with 7 positions matching TRBD1. The V segment lost 7 bases and the J segment 7 bases; nucleotides outside the gene matches: 12. This CDR3 region has 14 residues. Germline lookup yields CDR1 MNHEY and CDR2 SVGEGT. The CDR3 DNA reads TGTGCCAGCAACGTGGAGGGGGCATTAGGTGGCTACACCTTC. Residues: CASNVEGALGGYTF.

The rearrangement joins TRBV4-1 to TRBJ2-1; TRBD2 is a possible D gene (7 bases). The CDR3 loop spans 15 amino acids. Trimming took off 4 bases at V and 6 bases at J, with 16 bases between the two ends. Germline values: CDR1 MGHRA, CDR2 YSYEKL. The CDR3 protein is CASSRWGGGVNEQFF. The CDR3 DNA reads as TGCGCCAGCAGCCGGTGGGGGGGCGGGGTCAATGAGCAGTTCTTC.

This clonotype was counted between two and nine times. The chain carries TRBV25-1 and TRBJ1-1; no definite D call. Germline V gene data show CDR1 as MGHDK and CDR2 as SYGVNS. V was cut by 3 bases and J by 1 base, with 12 bases left in between. There are 15 residues in the CDR3. The CDR3 loop is CASSDPGAGNTEAFF. DNA for the CDR3: TGTGCCAGCAGTGATCCGGGTGCTGGGAACACTGAAGCTTTCTTT.

This clonotype has just a few counts. This chain joins TRBV7-9 and TRBJ2-1; D uncertain. The CDR3 length is 15 residues. Germline CDR1 reads SEHNR; CDR2 reads FQNEAQ (reference sequence). The ends were cut back, 5 bases at V and 7 bases at J, with 18 bases in the middle. CDR3 loop: CASSPGRSTKNEQFF. Written as DNA, the CDR3 is TGTGCCAGCAGCCCGGGCAGGAGCACTAAGAATGAGCAGTTCTTC.

Many counts were recorded for this clonotype. The chain couples TRBV5-1 to TRBJ2-5; unclear D gene. The CDR3 runs to 14 residues. CDR1 and CDR2 from the germline V gene are SGHRS and YFSETQ. V dropped 2 bases and J dropped 1 base, with 9 bases sitting between them. CDR3 DNA sequence: TGCGCCAGCAGCTTTCAAGGGATCCAAGAGACCCAGTACTTC. It specifies CASSFQGIQETQYF.

The V and J genes are TRBV12-3 or TRBV12-4 and TRBJ1-6; D may be TRBD1 (6 bases). V was shortened by 5 bases and J by 10 bases, with 15 bases between the two germline ends. The CDR3 loop spans 14 amino acids. The CDR3 DNA sequence: TGTGCCAGCAGTCCCCGCAGGGGAGGCTCACCCCTCCACTTT. Protein: CASSPRRGGSPLHF.

Within the sample, this clonotype is medium-sized (0.01 to 0.1%). The gene calls are TRBV20-1 and TRBJ1-1; D remains ambiguous. CDR3 length: 14 residues. The V gene's germline CDR1 is DFQATT and CDR2 SNEGSKA (reference sequence). V was pared by 1 base and J by 0 bases, with 9 bases between. In DNA, the CDR3 is TGCAGTGCTAGAGTATCCATCATGAACACTGAAGCTTTCTTT. The encoded protein is CSARVSIMNTEAFF.

This clonotype was counted a few times. The genes are TRBV20-1 and TRBJ2-1; 9 bases line up with TRBD2. This CDR3 contains 13 residues. The V and J ends lost 6 bases and 6 bases, in that order; junction bases with no gene match: 6. Germline values: CDR1 DFQATT, CDR2 SNEGSKA (reference sequence). The CDR3 spells CSASGLARNEQFF. DNA of the CDR3: TGCAGTGCCTCCGGACTAGCGCGCAATGAGCAGTTCTTC.

There are a few counts of this clonotype. This sequence joins TRBV7-9 and TRBJ1-2; D possibly corresponds to TRBD1 (5 bases). Germline CDR1 and CDR2: SEHNR and FQNEAQ (reference sequence). This CDR3 has 14 amino acids. Trimming took 4 bases from V and 4 from J, leaving 13 bases between them. The CDR3 spells CASSSDTEGYGYTF. The CDR3 nucleotides are TGTGCCAGCAGCTCGGACACCGAGGGCTATGGCTACACCTTC.

This clonotype showed up just a few times. The chain has TRBV30 and TRBJ2-7, with TRBD1 matching over 8 bases. J lost 3 bases, V lost 1 base, and 11 bases had no gene match. Germline assignment: CDR1 GTSNPN and CDR2 SVGIG (reference sequence). The CDR3 is 16 residues long. The CDR3 DNA reads as TGTGCCTGGAGTGGTCACAGGGGGGTGAAACTCTACGAGCAGTACTTC. Its protein is CAWSGHRGVKLYEQYF. The variable domain in full, completed from reference TRBV30 and TRBJ2-7, reads SQTIHQWPATLVQPVGSPLSLECTVEGTSNPNLYWYRQAAGRGLQLLFYSVGIGQISSEVPQNLSASRPQDRQFILSSKKLLLSDSGFYLCAWSGHRGVKLYEQYFGPGTRLTVT.

The chain uses TRBV20-1 and TRBJ1-1, with 8 nucleotides matching TRBD1. V lost 4 bases and J lost 2; bases outside the gene matches: 6. Per germline, CDR1 DFQATT and CDR2 SNEGSKA (reference sequence). The CDR3 runs 14 residues. CDR3 nucleotides: TGCAGTGCTACCGAGGACAGGGTCAACACTGAAGCTTTCTTT. It is translated as CSATEDRVNTEAFF.

A few counts support this clonotype. The V and J genes are TRBV12-3 or TRBV12-4 and TRBJ1-5; 9 nucleotides align to TRBD1. The CDR3 consists of 16 residues. V lost 6 bases to trimming and J lost 2 bases; unmatched junction nucleotides: 8. The CDR3 coding sequence is TGTGCCAGCAGCCTAGCATGGACAGGGGGCAATCAGCCCCAGCATTTT. This encodes CASSLAWTGGNQPQHF.

This clonotype was counted between two and nine times. This chain joins TRBV28 and TRBJ1-5; D may be TRBD1 (5 bases). The germline CDR1 and CDR2 sequences are MDHEN and SYDVKM. This CDR3 is 14 amino acids long. Between the trimmed V and J ends, which lost 6 bases and 2 bases, there was a span of 11 bases. The CDR3: CASSIGVGNQPQHF. DNA for the CDR3: TGTGCCAGCAGCATAGGGGTCGGCAATCAGCCCCAGCATTTT.

This clonotype was recorded many times. The chain links TRBV29-1 to TRBJ2-7; D is uncertain. From germline, CDR1 is SQVTM and CDR2 ANQGSEA. The V and J ends lost 0 bases and 12 bases respectively, with 12 bases between them. The CDR3 has 11 residues. The CDR3 loop is CSVEDAHRLYF. CDR3 in DNA: TGCAGCGTTGAAGATGCGCACCGGTTGTACTTC.

The genes are TRBV9 and TRBJ1-3; D is perhaps TRBD1 (5 bases). This CDR3 contains 16 residues. Per germline, CDR1 SGDLS and CDR2 YYNGEE. Trimming stripped 2 bases from V and 1 base from J, with 13 bases between. The CDR3 region has the DNA TGTGCCAGCAGCGTGGGGGTGGGGATTTCTGGAAACACCATATATTTT. It translates to CASSVGVGISGNTIYF.

The chain couples TRBV9 to TRBJ2-2; the D call may be TRBD1 or TRBD2 (5 bases each). This CDR3 has 16 amino acids. CDR1 SGDLS and CDR2 YYNGEE come from the germline V gene. Trimming left V 0 bases short and J 9 bases short, with 18 bases between. CDR3 DNA sequence: TGTGCCAGCAGCGTAGAGAAGGGGCCGGGGAACCGGGAGCTGTTTTTT. This sequence encodes CASSVEKGPGNRELFF. Full variable domain (outside the CDR3, taken from reference TRBV9 and TRBJ2-2): DSGVTQTPKHLITATGQRVTLRCSPRSGDLSVYWYQQSLDQGLQFLIQYYNGEERAKGNILERFSAQQFPDLHSELNLSSLELGDSALYFCASSVEKGPGNRELFFGEGSRLTVL.

This clonotype was found a few times. CDR3 nucleotide sequence: TGCAGTGCTAGTAATACGGTAGCCAAAAACATTCAGTACTTC. It is translated as CSASNTVAKNIQYF. This sequence joins TRBV20-1 and TRBJ2-4, with no clear D. V was trimmed by 3 bases and J by 0 bases, leaving 9 bases between them. The CDR3 has 14 amino acids. The germline gives CDR1 DFQATT, CDR2 SNEGSKA (reference sequence).